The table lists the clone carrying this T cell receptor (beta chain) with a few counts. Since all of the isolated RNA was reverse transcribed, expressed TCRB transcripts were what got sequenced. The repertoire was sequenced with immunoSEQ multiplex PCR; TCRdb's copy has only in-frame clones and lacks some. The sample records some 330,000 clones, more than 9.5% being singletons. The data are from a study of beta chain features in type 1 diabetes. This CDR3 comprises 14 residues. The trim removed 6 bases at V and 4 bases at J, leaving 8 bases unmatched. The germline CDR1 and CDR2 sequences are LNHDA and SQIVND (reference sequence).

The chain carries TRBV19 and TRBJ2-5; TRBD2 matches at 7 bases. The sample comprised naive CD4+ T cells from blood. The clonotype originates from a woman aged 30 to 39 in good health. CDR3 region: CASRHPGGGETQYF. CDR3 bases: TGTGCCAGTAGGCACCCCGGCGGGGGAGAGACCCAGTACTTC.